The 2 T cell receptor beta chains reported below all come from one sample, sequenced in a study of T cells in Graves' hyperthyroidism and ophthalmopathy. Amplification of TCR beta CDR3 regions was performed using RNA transcripts as template. TCR CDR3 regions were first amplified by RT-PCR with HTBI primers. Each CDR3 protein gets one entry after TCRdb re-called the multiplex PCR reads with MiXCR. The sample has fewer than 600,000 distinct CDR3 sequences, roughly 15% seen once. The sample taken for sequencing was blood. All receptors come from a woman between 40 and 50 years old with Graves' hyperthyroidism.

Remarks on this clonotype: Germline and junction disagree at one end, which may indicate a read error. The rearrangement uses TRBV2 and TRBJ2-5; a weak D match, TRBD2 (7 bases). Germline-derived CDR1 and CDR2 are SNHLY and FYNNEI. This CDR3 has 11 residues. The CDR3 DNA is TGTGCCAGCAGGGAAGGGGGGGCCCAGTACTTC. Translation gives CASREGGAQYF.

Ten or more counts support this clonotype. This chain joins TRBV7-8 and TRBJ2-1; 9 nucleotides line up with TRBD1. This CDR3 comprises 18 residues. Unmatched junction bases numbered 13, after V lost 5 bases and J lost 2 bases. Germline V CDR1 and CDR2: SGHVS, FQNEAQ. The CDR3 DNA follows: TGTGCCAGCAGCCCCACAGGGGGCCTAACCGGCCCCTACAATGAGCAGTTCTTC. Its translation is CASSPTGGLTGPYNEQFF.